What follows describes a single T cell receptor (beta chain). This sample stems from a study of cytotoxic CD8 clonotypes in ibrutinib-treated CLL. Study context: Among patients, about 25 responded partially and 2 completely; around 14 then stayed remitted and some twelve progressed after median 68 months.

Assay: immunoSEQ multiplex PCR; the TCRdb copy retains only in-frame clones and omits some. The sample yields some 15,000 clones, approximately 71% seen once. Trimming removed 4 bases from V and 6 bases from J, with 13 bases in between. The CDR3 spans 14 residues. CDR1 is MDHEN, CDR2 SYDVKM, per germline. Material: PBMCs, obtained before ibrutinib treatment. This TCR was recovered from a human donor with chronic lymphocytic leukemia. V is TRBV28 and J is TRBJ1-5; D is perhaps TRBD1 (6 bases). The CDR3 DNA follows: TGTGCCAGCAGTTCATTACAGGGAATTCAGCCCCAGCATTTT. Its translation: CASSSLQGIQPQHF.